The present entry profiles one T cell receptor beta chain with its context. As yet, its antigen is unknown. The data were taken from a study of cytomegalovirus exposure and HLA in healthy donors. As for the donors, each was a healthy bone marrow donor. Despite likely unrecorded immune exposures, the donors were nominally healthy at the time of sampling. The primer mix had 60 Vbeta and 13 Jbeta primers. Some clones are missing from TCRdb's copy, which holds only in-frame ones; the method was immunoSEQ multiplex PCR. The data hold 60,000 to 70,000 clones, with around 80% observed a single time. The CDR3 length is 15 residues. Per germline, CDR1 SGDLS and CDR2 YYNGEE. Trimming shortened V by 0 bases and J by 7 bases, and 11 bases separated the two germline ends. General study points: As was reported, the classifier diagnosed cytomegalovirus status with high specificity and sensitivity.

The specimen sequenced was PBMCs. This receptor was taken from a man aged 50 to 60 in good health and CMV-seronegative. The chain links TRBV9 to TRBJ1-6; possibly TRBD1 for D (5 bases). The CDR3 spells CASSVGGGDNSPLHF. CDR3 nucleotide sequence: TGTGCCAGCAGCGTAGGCGGGGGTGACAATTCACCCCTCCACTTT.